These T cell receptor beta chains were read from a single sample in a study of graft-versus-host responses after intestinal transplantation. Antigens of these TCRs are unknown. The protocol was immunoSEQ multiplex PCR, while the TCRdb copy is restricted to in-frame clones and leaves out a portion. The data show 90,000 to 150,000 clones, roughly 93% seen once. The starting material was unstimulated CD4+ T cells sorted from spleen or lymph node cells, obtained before intestinal transplant. These TCRs come from a human donor who received an intestinal transplant. The CDR3 runs from the conserved cysteine through the conserved F or W. D genes are given only for firm matches. Where a row states a size, it is once, few, many or the class of an expanded clone; other rows omit it.

v_call: TRBV9; d_call: TRBD2; j_call: TRBJ2-7; clone_size: .; cdr3_aa: CASSVGGLAGGEQYF; cdr3_nt: TGTGCCAGCAGCGTGGGGGGACTAGCGGGAGGCGAGCAGTACTTC
v_call: TRBV7-9; d_call: .; j_call: TRBJ1-2; clone_size: .; cdr3_aa: CASSPPWSYGYTF; cdr3_nt: TGTGCCAGCAGCCCCCCGTGGTCCTATGGCTACACCTTC
v_call: TRBV5-8; d_call: TRBD2; j_call: TRBJ2-3; clone_size: .; cdr3_aa: CASSLDPLAGRDTQYF; cdr3_nt: TGTGCCAGCAGTTTGGACCCCCTAGCGGGGCGAGATACGCAGTATTTT
v_call: TRBV28; d_call: .; j_call: TRBJ2-2; clone_size: .; cdr3_aa: CASSLLAPNTGELFF; cdr3_nt: TGTGCCAGCAGTTTATTGGCTCCTAACACCGGGGAGCTGTTTTTT
v_call: TRBV18; d_call: TRBD1; j_call: TRBJ1-5; clone_size: .; cdr3_aa: CASSPLYSQGQPTSGNQPQHF; cdr3_nt: TGTGCCAGCTCACCACTTTACAGTCAGGGACAGCCTACTTCGGGCAATCAGCCCCAGCATTTT
v_call: TRBV28; d_call: .; j_call: TRBJ2-5; clone_size: .; cdr3_aa: CASRVLGAGETQYF; cdr3_nt: TGTGCCAGCAGGGTACTTGGGGCCGGAGAGACCCAGTACTTC
v_call: TRBV30; d_call: .; j_call: TRBJ1-5; clone_size: .; cdr3_aa: CAWSEQGEGNQPQHF; cdr3_nt: TGTGCCTGGAGCGAACAGGGTGAGGGCAATCAGCCCCAGCATTTT
v_call: TRBV6-5; d_call: TRBD2; j_call: TRBJ2-7; clone_size: .; cdr3_aa: CASTLAGGMGEQYF; cdr3_nt: TGTGCCAGCACGCTAGCGGGAGGAATGGGTGAGCAGTACTTC
v_call: TRBV9; d_call: .; j_call: TRBJ2-3; clone_size: .; cdr3_aa: CASSLNYRDSTDTQYF; cdr3_nt: TGTGCCAGCAGCTTAAACTACAGGGACAGCACAGATACGCAGTATTTT
v_call: TRBV30; d_call: .; j_call: TRBJ1-1; clone_size: .; cdr3_aa: CAWSWAQVNTEAFF; cdr3_nt: TGTGCCTGGAGTTGGGCACAGGTGAACACTGAAGCTTTCTTT
v_call: TRBV18; d_call: .; j_call: TRBJ1-2; clone_size: .; cdr3_aa: CASSPDRIYGYTF; cdr3_nt: TGTGCCAGCTCACCAGACAGGATCTATGGCTACACCTTC
v_call: TRBV6-5; d_call: TRBD1; j_call: TRBJ2-7; clone_size: .; cdr3_aa: CASSRDRGGYEQYF; cdr3_nt: TGTGCCAGCAGTAGAGACAGGGGTGGGTACGAGCAGTACTTC
v_call: TRBV14; d_call: TRBD1; j_call: TRBJ2-7; clone_size: .; cdr3_aa: CASSRDLGQGSRQYF; cdr3_nt: TGTGCCAGCAGCCGGGATCTCGGACAGGGATCACGGCAGTACTTC
v_call: TRBV7-2; d_call: .; j_call: TRBJ2-5; clone_size: .; cdr3_aa: CASSSGQILQETQYF; cdr3_nt: TGTGCCAGCAGCTCAGGACAGATACTTCAAGAGACCCAGTACTTC
v_call: TRBV9; d_call: TRBD2; j_call: TRBJ2-1; clone_size: few; cdr3_aa: CASSVGPGRAWDEQFF; cdr3_nt: TGTGCCAGCAGCGTAGGGCCCGGGAGGGCCTGGGATGAGCAGTTCTTC
v_call: TRBV5-6; d_call: .; j_call: TRBJ1-2; clone_size: .; cdr3_aa: CASSLNYGYTF; cdr3_nt: TGTGCCAGCAGCTTAAACTATGGCTACACCTTC
v_call: TRBV25-1; d_call: TRBD2; j_call: TRBJ2-5; clone_size: .; cdr3_aa: CASSRASGSVLQETQYF; cdr3_nt: TGTGCCAGCAGCAGGGCTAGCGGGAGTGTGCTGCAAGAGACCCAGTACTTC
v_call: TRBV30; d_call: .; j_call: TRBJ2-3; clone_size: once; cdr3_aa: CAWGPQVADTQYF; cdr3_nt: TGTGCCTGGGGTCCCCAGGTAGCGGATACGCAGTATTTT
v_call: TRBV19; d_call: .; j_call: TRBJ1-1; clone_size: .; cdr3_aa: CASSRLGREAFF; cdr3_nt: TGTGCCAGTAGTAGGCTGGGGAGGGAAGCTTTCTTT
v_call: TRBV7-2; d_call: .; j_call: TRBJ2-7; clone_size: .; cdr3_aa: CASSLRARKSYEQYF; cdr3_nt: TGTGCCAGCAGCTTAAGGGCGCGGAAGTCTTACGAGCAGTACTTC
v_call: TRBV18; d_call: .; j_call: TRBJ1-1; clone_size: .; cdr3_aa: CASSPTGANTEAFF; cdr3_nt: TGTGCCAGCTCACCAACCGGGGCCAACACTGAAGCTTTCTTT
v_call: TRBV6-5; d_call: .; j_call: TRBJ1-3; clone_size: .; cdr3_aa: CASSYSGASGNTIYF; cdr3_nt: TGTGCCAGCAGTTACTCGGGGGCGTCTGGAAACACCATATATTTT
v_call: TRBV5-1; d_call: TRBD1; j_call: TRBJ1-1; clone_size: .; cdr3_aa: CASSVGQGIGTEAFF; cdr3_nt: TGCGCCAGCAGCGTGGGACAGGGGATTGGCACTGAAGCTTTCTTT
v_call: TRBV10-1; d_call: .; j_call: TRBJ2-3; clone_size: .; cdr3_aa: CASSITTRPTDTQYF; cdr3_nt: TGCGCCAGCAGCATAACTACCCGACCGACAGATACGCAGTATTTT
v_call: TRBV9; d_call: TRBD1; j_call: TRBJ2-7; clone_size: .; cdr3_aa: CASSAGDSSSYEQYF; cdr3_nt: TGTGCCAGCAGCGCCGGGGACAGCTCCTCCTACGAGCAGTACTTC
v_call: TRBV18; d_call: .; j_call: TRBJ2-5; clone_size: .; cdr3_aa: CASSPLREFSGTQYF; cdr3_nt: TGTGCCAGCTCACCACTTAGGGAGTTTTCAGGGACCCAGTACTTC
v_call: TRBV19; d_call: .; j_call: TRBJ2-7; clone_size: .; cdr3_aa: CASRPHLLRGGYEQYF; cdr3_nt: TGTGCCAGTAGACCTCATCTTTTGAGAGGAGGCTACGAGCAGTACTTC
v_call: TRBV9; d_call: TRBD2; j_call: TRBJ2-1; clone_size: .; cdr3_aa: CASSADSPGLAGEGTYNEQFF; cdr3_nt: TGTGCCAGCAGCGCGGACAGCCCGGGACTAGCGGGAGAGGGGACCTACAATGAGCAGTTCTTC
v_call: TRBV28; d_call: TRBD2; j_call: TRBJ2-7; clone_size: once; cdr3_aa: CASTSKLLGLAIEQYF; cdr3_nt: TGTGCCAGCACCAGCAAACTATTGGGACTAGCGATTGAGCAGTACTTC
v_call: TRBV30; d_call: .; j_call: TRBJ1-4; clone_size: .; cdr3_aa: CARIGGATNEKLFF; cdr3_nt: TGTGCCAGGATCGGCGGTGCAACTAATGAAAAACTGTTTTTT
v_call: TRBV9; d_call: .; j_call: TRBJ1-2; clone_size: .; cdr3_aa: CASSGTGRINGYTF; cdr3_nt: TGTGCCAGCAGCGGGACGGGGCGGATTAATGGCTACACCTTC
v_call: TRBV5-5; d_call: .; j_call: TRBJ1-5; clone_size: .; cdr3_aa: CASSVTAFQPQHF; cdr3_nt: TGTGCCAGCAGCGTGACGGCTTTTCAGCCCCAGCATTTT
v_call: TRBV21-1; d_call: .; j_call: TRBJ1-5; clone_size: .; cdr3_aa: CASSKRVGLWPQHF; cdr3_nt: TGTGCCAGCAGCAAAAGGGTAGGCTTGTGGCCCCAGCATTTT
v_call: TRBV27; d_call: TRBD2; j_call: TRBJ2-1; clone_size: once; cdr3_aa: CASRRTGGNEQFF; cdr3_nt: TGTGCCAGCAGACGGACGGGGGGAAATGAGCAGTTCTTC
v_call: TRBV9; d_call: TRBD2; j_call: TRBJ2-3; clone_size: .; cdr3_aa: CASSPLRGGGSTDTQYF; cdr3_nt: TGTGCCAGCAGCCCACTCCGGGGGGGCGGGAGCACAGATACGCAGTATTTT
v_call: TRBV14; d_call: TRBD2; j_call: TRBJ2-7; clone_size: .; cdr3_aa: CASSQEISGRSSSYEQYF; cdr3_nt: TGTGCCAGCAGCCAAGAGATTAGCGGGAGGTCGAGCTCCTACGAGCAGTACTTC
v_call: TRBV11-2; d_call: .; j_call: TRBJ1-1; clone_size: .; cdr3_aa: CASSLSRAAAPEAFF; cdr3_nt: TGTGCCAGCAGCTTAAGCCGGGCAGCGGCTCCTGAAGCTTTCTTT
v_call: TRBV4-2; d_call: .; j_call: TRBJ2-1; clone_size: .; cdr3_aa: CASSQDSGSSYNEQFF; cdr3_nt: TGTGCCAGCAGCCAAGATTCGGGGAGCTCCTACAATGAGCAGTTCTTC
v_call: TRBV18; d_call: TRBD2; j_call: TRBJ2-7; clone_size: .; cdr3_aa: CASSPMVLPVTSGSSHEQYF; cdr3_nt: TGTGCCAGCTCACCAATGGTACTGCCGGTTACTAGCGGGAGTTCCCACGAGCAGTACTTC
v_call: TRBV30; d_call: TRBD1; j_call: TRBJ1-5; clone_size: .; cdr3_aa: CAWFTGGDSNQPQHF; cdr3_nt: TGTGCCTGGTTTACAGGGGGAGATAGCAATCAGCCCCAGCATTTT
v_call: TRBV11-1; d_call: TRBD2; j_call: TRBJ2-1; clone_size: .; cdr3_aa: CASSGSGLAGYNEQFF; cdr3_nt: TGTGCCAGCAGCGGTAGCGGGCTAGCGGGCTACAATGAGCAGTTCTTC
v_call: TRBV23-1; d_call: TRBD1; j_call: TRBJ2-5; clone_size: .; cdr3_aa: CASSQSWTGVETQYF; cdr3_nt: TGCGCCAGCAGTCAATCTTGGACAGGGGTAGAGACCCAGTACTTC
v_call: TRBV6-1; d_call: TRBD1; j_call: TRBJ1-1; clone_size: .; cdr3_aa: CASSNRGANTEAFF; cdr3_nt: TGTGCCAGCAGTAACAGGGGAGCGAACACTGAAGCTTTCTTT
v_call: TRBV5-1; d_call: .; j_call: TRBJ2-3; clone_size: .; cdr3_aa: CASSLASGQVSDTQYF; cdr3_nt: TGCGCCAGCAGCTTGGCCTCGGGACAAGTATCGGATACGCAGTATTTT
v_call: TRBV5-1; d_call: .; j_call: TRBJ2-7; clone_size: .; cdr3_aa: CASSLATATYEQYF; cdr3_nt: TGCGCCAGCAGCTTGGCGACGGCTACCTACGAGCAGTACTTC
v_call: TRBV14; d_call: .; j_call: TRBJ2-7; clone_size: .; cdr3_aa: CASSRRGPYEQYF; cdr3_nt: TGTGCCAGCAGCCGGCGGGGACCCTACGAGCAGTACTTC
v_call: TRBV11-3; d_call: .; j_call: TRBJ2-2; clone_size: .; cdr3_aa: CASSLHQTGELFF; cdr3_nt: TGTGCCAGCAGCTTACACCAAACCGGGGAGCTGTTTTTT
v_call: TRBV6-1; d_call: TRBD1; j_call: TRBJ1-2; clone_size: .; cdr3_aa: CASSEVWTGGGYTF; cdr3_nt: TGTGCCAGCAGTGAAGTCTGGACAGGGGGTGGCTACACCTTC
v_call: TRBV20-1; d_call: TRBD1; j_call: TRBJ1-2; clone_size: .; cdr3_aa: CSASDRGGYTF; cdr3_nt: TGCAGTGCTTCGGACAGGGGGGGCTACACCTTC
v_call: TRBV10-1; d_call: .; j_call: TRBJ1-2; clone_size: .; cdr3_aa: CASSESTVGAYTF; cdr3_nt: TGCGCCAGCAGTGAGTCGACAGTAGGTGCCTACACCTTC
v_call: TRBV5-1; d_call: .; j_call: TRBJ1-5; clone_size: once; cdr3_aa: CASSLVSGLNQPQHF; cdr3_nt: TGCGCCAGCAGCTTGGTGTCCGGTCTCAATCAGCCCCAGCATTTT
v_call: TRBV7-6; d_call: TRBD1; j_call: TRBJ2-1; clone_size: .; cdr3_aa: CASSPYRQGAYNEQFF; cdr3_nt: TGTGCCAGCAGCCCATACCGACAGGGGGCCTACAATGAGCAGTTCTTC
v_call: TRBV7-3; d_call: .; j_call: TRBJ2-7; clone_size: .; cdr3_aa: CASRFGGGYEQYF; cdr3_nt: TGTGCCAGCAGGTTCGGAGGGGGCTACGAGCAGTACTTC
v_call: TRBV6-5; d_call: .; j_call: TRBJ1-5; clone_size: .; cdr3_aa: CASSYRVNQPQHF; cdr3_nt: TGTGCCAGCAGTTACAGGGTTAATCAGCCCCAGCATTTT
v_call: TRBV6-1; d_call: .; j_call: TRBJ2-5; clone_size: few; cdr3_aa: CASRARAQETQYF; cdr3_nt: TGTGCCAGCAGGGCGAGGGCCCAAGAGACCCAGTACTTC
v_call: TRBV9; d_call: .; j_call: TRBJ1-1; clone_size: .; cdr3_aa: CASSLQGKNTEAFF; cdr3_nt: TGTGCCAGCAGCCTACAGGGCAAGAACACTGAAGCTTTCTTT
v_call: TRBV19; d_call: .; j_call: TRBJ2-4; clone_size: .; cdr3_aa: CASSLSPQGNIQYF; cdr3_nt: TGTGCCAGTAGTCTCTCCCCACAGGGAAACATTCAGTACTTC
v_call: TRBV19; d_call: .; j_call: TRBJ1-1; clone_size: .; cdr3_aa: CASSGSHWDTEAFF; cdr3_nt: TGTGCCAGTAGTGGGTCCCACTGGGACACTGAAGCTTTCTTT
v_call: TRBV5-3; d_call: .; j_call: TRBJ1-3; clone_size: .; cdr3_aa: CARSRRPNRDSGNTIYF; cdr3_nt: TGTGCCAGAAGCCGGAGGCCCAACAGGGATTCAGGAAACACCATATATTTT
v_call: TRBV30; d_call: .; j_call: TRBJ2-1; clone_size: .; cdr3_aa: CACPVNGYNEQFF; cdr3_nt: TGTGCCTGCCCGGTCAACGGGTACAATGAGCAGTTCTTC